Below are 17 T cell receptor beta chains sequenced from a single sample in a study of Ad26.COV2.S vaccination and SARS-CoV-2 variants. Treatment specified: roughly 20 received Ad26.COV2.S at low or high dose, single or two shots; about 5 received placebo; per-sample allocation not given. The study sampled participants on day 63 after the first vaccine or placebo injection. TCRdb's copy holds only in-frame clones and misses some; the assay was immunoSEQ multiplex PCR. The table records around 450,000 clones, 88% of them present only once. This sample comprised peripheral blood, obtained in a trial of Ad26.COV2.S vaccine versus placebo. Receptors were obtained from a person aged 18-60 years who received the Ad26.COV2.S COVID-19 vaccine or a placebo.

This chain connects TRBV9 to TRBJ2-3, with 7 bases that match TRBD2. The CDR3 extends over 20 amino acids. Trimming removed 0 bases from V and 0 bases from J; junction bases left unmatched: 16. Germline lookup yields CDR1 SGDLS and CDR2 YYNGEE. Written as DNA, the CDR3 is TGTGCCAGCAGCGTAGAGGGAGAGAGACTATATAGCGGGAGCACAGATACGCAGTATTTT. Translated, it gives CASSVEGERLYSGSTDTQYF.

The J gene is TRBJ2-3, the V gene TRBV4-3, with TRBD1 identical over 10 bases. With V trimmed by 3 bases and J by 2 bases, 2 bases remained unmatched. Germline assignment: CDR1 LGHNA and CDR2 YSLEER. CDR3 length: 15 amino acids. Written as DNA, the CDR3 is TGCGCCAGCAGCCAGGGGACAGGGGACACAGATACGCAGTATTTT. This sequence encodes CASSQGTGDTDTQYF.

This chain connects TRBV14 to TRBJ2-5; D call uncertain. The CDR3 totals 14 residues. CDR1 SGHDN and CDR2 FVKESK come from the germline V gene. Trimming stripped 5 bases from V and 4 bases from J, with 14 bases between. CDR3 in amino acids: CASSARTSGETQYF. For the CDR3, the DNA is TGTGCCAGCAGCGCTCGGACGTCTGGAGAGACCCAGTACTTC.

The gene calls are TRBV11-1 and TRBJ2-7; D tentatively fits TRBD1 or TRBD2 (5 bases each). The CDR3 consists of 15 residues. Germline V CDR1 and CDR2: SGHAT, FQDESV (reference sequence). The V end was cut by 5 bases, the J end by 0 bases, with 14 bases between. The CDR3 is CASSLYRDGSYEQYF. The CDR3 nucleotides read TGTGCCAGCAGCCTGTACCGGGACGGCTCCTACGAGCAGTACTTC.

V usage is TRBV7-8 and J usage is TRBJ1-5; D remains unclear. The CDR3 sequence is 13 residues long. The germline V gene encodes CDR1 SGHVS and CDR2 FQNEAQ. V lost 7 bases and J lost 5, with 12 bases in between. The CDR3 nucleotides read TGTGCCAGCACCGACCGGTGGGATCAGCCCCAGCATTTT. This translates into CASTDRWDQPQHF.

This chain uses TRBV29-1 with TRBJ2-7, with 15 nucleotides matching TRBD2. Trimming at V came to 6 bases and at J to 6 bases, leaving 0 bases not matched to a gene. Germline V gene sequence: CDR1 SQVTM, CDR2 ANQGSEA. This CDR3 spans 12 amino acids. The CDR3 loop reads CSVGLAGGEQYF. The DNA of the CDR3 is TGCAGCGTGGGACTAGCGGGGGGCGAGCAGTACTTC.

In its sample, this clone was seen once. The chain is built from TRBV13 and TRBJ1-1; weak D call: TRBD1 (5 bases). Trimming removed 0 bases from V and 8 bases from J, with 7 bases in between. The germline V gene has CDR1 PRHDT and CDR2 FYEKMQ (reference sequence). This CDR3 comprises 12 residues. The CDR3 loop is CASSLGDREAFF. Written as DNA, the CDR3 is TGTGCCAGCAGCTTAGGTGACAGAGAAGCTTTCTTT.

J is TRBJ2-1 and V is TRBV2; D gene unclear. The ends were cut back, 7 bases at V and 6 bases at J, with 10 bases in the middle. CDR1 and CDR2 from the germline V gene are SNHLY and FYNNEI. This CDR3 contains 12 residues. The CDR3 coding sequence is TGTGCCAGCATTGCACAAATCAATGAGCAGTTCTTC. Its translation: CASIAQINEQFF.

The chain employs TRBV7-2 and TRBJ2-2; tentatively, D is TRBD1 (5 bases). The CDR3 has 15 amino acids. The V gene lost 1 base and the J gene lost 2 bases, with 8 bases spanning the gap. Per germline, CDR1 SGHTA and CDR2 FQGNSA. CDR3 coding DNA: TGTGCCAGCAGCTTAGGGGGCACCAACACCGGGGAGCTGTTTTTT. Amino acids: CASSLGGTNTGELFF.

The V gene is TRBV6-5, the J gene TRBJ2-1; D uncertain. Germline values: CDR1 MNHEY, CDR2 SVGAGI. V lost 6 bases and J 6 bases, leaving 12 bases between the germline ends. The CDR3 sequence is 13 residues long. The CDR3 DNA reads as TGTGCCAGCAGCCCCTCCGGAGTCAATGAGCAGTTCTTC. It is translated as CASSPSGVNEQFF.

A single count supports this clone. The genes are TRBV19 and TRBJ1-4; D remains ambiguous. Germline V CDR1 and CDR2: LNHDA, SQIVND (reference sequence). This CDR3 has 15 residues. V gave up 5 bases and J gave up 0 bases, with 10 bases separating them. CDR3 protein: CASSFTAATNEKLFF. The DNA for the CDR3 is TGTGCCAGTAGTTTTACGGCTGCAACTAATGAAAAACTGTTTTTT.

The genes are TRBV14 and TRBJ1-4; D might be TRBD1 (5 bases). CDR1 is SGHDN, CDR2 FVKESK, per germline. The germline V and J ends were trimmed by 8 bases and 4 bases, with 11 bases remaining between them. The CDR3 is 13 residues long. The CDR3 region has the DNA TGTGCCAGCGGGCCAGGGTATAATGAAAAACTGTTTTTT. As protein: CASGPGYNEKLFF.

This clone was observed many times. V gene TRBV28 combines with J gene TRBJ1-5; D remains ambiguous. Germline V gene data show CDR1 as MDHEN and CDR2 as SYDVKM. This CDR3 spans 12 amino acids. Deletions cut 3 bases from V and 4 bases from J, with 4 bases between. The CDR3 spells CASSLKNQPQHF. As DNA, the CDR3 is TGTGCCAGCAGTTTGAAGAATCAGCCCCAGCATTTT.

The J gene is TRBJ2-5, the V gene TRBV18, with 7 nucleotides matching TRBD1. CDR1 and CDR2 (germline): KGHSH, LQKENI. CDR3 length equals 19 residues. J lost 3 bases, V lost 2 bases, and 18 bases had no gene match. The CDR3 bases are TGTGCCAGCTCACCAGTTCCCAAGTGGAAAATAGACAGGGAAGAGACCCAGTACTTC. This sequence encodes CASSPVPKWKIDREETQYF.

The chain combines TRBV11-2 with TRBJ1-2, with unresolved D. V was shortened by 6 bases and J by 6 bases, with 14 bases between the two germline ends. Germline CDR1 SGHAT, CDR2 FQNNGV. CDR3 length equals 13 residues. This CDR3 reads CASSPDTSHGYTF. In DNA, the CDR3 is TGTGCCAGCAGTCCAGACACCAGCCATGGCTACACCTTC.

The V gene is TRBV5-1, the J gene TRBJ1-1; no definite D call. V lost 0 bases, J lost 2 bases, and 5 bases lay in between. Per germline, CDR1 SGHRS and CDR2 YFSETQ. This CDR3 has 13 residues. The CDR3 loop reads CASSLDENTEAFF. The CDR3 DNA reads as TGCGCCAGCAGCTTGGACGAAAACACTGAAGCTTTCTTT.

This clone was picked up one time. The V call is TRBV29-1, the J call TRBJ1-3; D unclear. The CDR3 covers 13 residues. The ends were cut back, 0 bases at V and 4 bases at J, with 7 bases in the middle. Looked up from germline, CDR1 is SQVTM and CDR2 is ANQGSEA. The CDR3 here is CSVEDPTGNTIYF. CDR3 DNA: TGCAGCGTTGAAGATCCTACGGGAAACACCATATATTTT.